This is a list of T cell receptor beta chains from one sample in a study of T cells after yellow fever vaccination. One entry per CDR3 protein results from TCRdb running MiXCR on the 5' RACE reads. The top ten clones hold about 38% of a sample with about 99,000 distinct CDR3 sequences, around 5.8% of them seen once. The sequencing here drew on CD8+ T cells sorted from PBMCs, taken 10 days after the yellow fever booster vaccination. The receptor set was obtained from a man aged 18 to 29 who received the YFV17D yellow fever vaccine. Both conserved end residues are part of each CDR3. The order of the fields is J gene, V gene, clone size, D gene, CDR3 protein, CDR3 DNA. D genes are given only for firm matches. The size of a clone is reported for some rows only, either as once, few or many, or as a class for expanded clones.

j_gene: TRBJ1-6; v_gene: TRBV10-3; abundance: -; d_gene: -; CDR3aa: CAIKNEAERGAPLHF; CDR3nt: TGTGCCATCAAGAACGAGGCAGAAAGAGGGGCACCCCTCCACTTT
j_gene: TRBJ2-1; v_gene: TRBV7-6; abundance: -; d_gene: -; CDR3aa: CASSPEAVSYNEQFF; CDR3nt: TGTGCCAGCAGCCCGGAGGCGGTCTCCTACAATGAGCAGTTCTTC
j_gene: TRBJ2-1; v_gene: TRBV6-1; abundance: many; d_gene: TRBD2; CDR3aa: CASSDSGGANEQFF; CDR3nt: TGTGCCAGCAGTGATAGCGGGGGGGCCAATGAGCAGTTCTTC
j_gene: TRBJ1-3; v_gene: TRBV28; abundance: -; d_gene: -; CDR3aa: CASKTGRREYSGNTIYF; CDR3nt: TGTGCCAGCAAAACGGGACGACGGGAATACTCTGGAAACACCATATATTTT
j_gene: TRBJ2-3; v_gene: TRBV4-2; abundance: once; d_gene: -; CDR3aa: CASSQDLGGPTDTQYF; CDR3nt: TGTGCCAGCAGCCAAGATTTGGGGGGGCCCACAGATACGCAGTATTTT
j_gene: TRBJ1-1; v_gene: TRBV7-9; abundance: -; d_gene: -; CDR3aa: CASSLGREDTEAFF; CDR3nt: TGTGCCAGCAGCTTAGGCAGGGAAGACACTGAAGCTTTCTTT
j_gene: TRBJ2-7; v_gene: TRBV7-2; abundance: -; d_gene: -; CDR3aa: CASSLVPGAHYEQYF; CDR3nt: TGTGCCAGCAGCTTAGTTCCAGGGGCCCACTACGAGCAGTACTTC
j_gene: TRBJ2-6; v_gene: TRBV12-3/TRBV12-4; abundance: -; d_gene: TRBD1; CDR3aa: CASSTTGVSGANVLTF; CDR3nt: TGTGCCAGTTCAACTACAGGGGTCTCTGGGGCCAACGTCCTGACTTTC
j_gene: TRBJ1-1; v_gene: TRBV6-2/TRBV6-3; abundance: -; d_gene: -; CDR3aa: CASNRNTEAFF; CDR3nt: TGTGCCAGCAATCGAAACACTGAAGCTTTCTTT
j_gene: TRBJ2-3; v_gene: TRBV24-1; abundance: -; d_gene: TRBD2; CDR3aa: CATSEGTSGVTDTQYF; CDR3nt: TGTGCCACCAGTGAGGGGACTAGCGGGGTAACAGATACGCAGTATTTT
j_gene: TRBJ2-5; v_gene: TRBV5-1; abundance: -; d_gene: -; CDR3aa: CASSLDFGETQYF; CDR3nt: TGCGCCAGCAGCTTGGATTTCGGCGAGACCCAGTACTTC
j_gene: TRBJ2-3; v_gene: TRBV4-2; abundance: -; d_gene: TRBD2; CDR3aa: CASSLGRAGEGSTDTQYF; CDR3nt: TGTGCCAGCAGCCTTGGGCGAGCGGGAGAGGGGAGCACAGATACGCAGTATTTT
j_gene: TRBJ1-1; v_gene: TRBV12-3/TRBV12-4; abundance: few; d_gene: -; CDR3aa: CASSPTENTEAFF; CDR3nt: TGTGCCAGCAGTCCGACGGAGAACACTGAAGCTTTCTTT
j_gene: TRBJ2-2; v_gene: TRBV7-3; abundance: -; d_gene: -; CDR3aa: CASSSGLTGELFF; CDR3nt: TGTGCCAGCAGCTCCGGACTAACCGGGGAGCTGTTTTTT
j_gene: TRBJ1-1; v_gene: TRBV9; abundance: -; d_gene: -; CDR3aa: CASSVEGRNTEAFF; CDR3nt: TGTGCCAGCAGCGTAGAGGGACGCAACACTGAAGCTTTCTTT
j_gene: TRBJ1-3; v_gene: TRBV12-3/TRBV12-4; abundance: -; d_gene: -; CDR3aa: CASSLGYGSSGNTIYF; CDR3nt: TGTGCCAGCAGTTTAGGGTATGGCAGCTCTGGAAACACCATATATTTT
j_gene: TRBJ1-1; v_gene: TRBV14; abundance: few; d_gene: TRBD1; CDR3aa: CASSQGDRLLPEAFF; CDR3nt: TGTGCCAGCAGCCAAGGGGACAGGCTGTTACCTGAAGCTTTCTTT
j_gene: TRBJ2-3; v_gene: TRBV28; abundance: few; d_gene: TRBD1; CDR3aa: CASRQGQGRTDTQYF; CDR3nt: TGTGCCAGCAGGCAGGGACAGGGACGCACAGATACGCAGTATTTT
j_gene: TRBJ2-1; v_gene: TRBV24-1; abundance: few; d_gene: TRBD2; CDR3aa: CATSGLERGLNEQFF; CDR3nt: TGTGCCACCAGTGGTTTGGAGCGGGGGCTCAATGAGCAGTTCTTC
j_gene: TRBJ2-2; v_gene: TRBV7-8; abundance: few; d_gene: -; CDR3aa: CASSFSRNTGELFF; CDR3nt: TGTGCCAGCAGCTTTTCTCGAAACACCGGGGAGCTGTTTTTT
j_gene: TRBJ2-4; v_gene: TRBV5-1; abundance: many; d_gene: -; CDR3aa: CASSFGPTATSAKNIQYF; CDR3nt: TGCGCCAGCAGCTTTGGCCCGACAGCTACCTCAGCCAAAAACATTCAGTACTTC
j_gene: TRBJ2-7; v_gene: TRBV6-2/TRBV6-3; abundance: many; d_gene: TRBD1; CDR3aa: CASSLPGQGFSSYEQYF; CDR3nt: TGTGCCAGCAGTCTACCGGGACAGGGATTCAGCTCCTACGAGCAGTACTTC
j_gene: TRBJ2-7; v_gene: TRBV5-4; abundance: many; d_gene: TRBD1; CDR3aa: CASSFGQGAANEQYF; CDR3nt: TGTGCCAGCAGCTTCGGACAGGGGGCAGCGAACGAGCAGTACTTC
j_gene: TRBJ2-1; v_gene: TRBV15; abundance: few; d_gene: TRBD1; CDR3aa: CATSTESGTGLDEQFF; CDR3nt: TGTGCCACCAGCACCGAGTCCGGGACAGGGTTGGATGAGCAGTTCTTC